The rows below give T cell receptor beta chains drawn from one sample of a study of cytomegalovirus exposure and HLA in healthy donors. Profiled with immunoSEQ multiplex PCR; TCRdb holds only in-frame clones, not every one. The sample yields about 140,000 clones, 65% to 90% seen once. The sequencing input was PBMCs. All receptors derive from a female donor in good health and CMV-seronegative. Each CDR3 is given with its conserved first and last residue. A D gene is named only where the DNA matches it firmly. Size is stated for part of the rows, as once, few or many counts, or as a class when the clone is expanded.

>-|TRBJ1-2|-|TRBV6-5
TGTGCCAGCAGTACGACAGGCGCCTCTAACTATGGCTACACCTTC
CASSTTGASNYGYTF
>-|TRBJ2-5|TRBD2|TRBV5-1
TGCGCCAGCAGCTTGGACTCTAGCGGGATGGAGACCCAGTACTTC
CASSLDSSGMETQYF
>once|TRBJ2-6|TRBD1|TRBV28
TGTGCCAGCAGTCCGACAGGGGCTGGGGCCAACGTCCTGACTTTC
CASSPTGAGANVLTF
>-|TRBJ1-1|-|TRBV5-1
TGCGCCAGCAGCACGACAGGAGAGCACCACACTGAAGCTTTCTTT
CASSTTGEHHTEAFF
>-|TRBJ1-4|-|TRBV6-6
TGTGCCAGCAGTTTGGGAGATAATGAAAAACTGTTTTTT
CASSLGDNEKLFF
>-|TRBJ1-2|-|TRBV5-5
TGTGCCAGCAGCCGGACTGATTATGGCTACACCTTC
CASSRTDYGYTF
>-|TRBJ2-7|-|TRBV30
TGTGCCTGGAGTGATACTACTCGGGGCGAGCAGTACTTC
CAWSDTTRGEQYF
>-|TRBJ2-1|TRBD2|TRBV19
TGTGCCAGTAGTATGGGGACTAGCGGGAGGGCCGAGCAGTTCTTC
CASSMGTSGRAEQFF
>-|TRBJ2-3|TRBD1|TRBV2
TGTGCCAGCAGTGGAACAGGGGTAGGCACAGATACGCAGTATTTT
CASSGTGVGTDTQYF
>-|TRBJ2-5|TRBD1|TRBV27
TGTGCCAGCAGACCAGACAGGGTGATCCAAGAGACCCAGTACTTC
CASRPDRVIQETQYF
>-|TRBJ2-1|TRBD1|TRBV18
TGTGCCAGCTCACCCGGGACAGGGGGCAACAATGAGCAGTTCTTC
CASSPGTGGNNEQFF
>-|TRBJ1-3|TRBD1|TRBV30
TGTGCCTGGAGTAGGGACAGGGTCTCTATCTCTGGAAACACCATATATTTT
CAWSRDRVSISGNTIYF
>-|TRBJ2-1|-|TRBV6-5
TGTGCCAGCAGTTACTCGGGACTTAGCTCCTACAATGAGCAGTTCTTC
CASSYSGLSSYNEQFF
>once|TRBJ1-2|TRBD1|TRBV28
TGTGCCAGCAGTTTGGCAGGGGGTGGGTCTAACTATGGCTACACCTTC
CASSLAGGGSNYGYTF
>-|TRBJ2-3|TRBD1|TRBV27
TGTGCCACCAGGGACAGATCCACAGATACGCAGTATTTT
CATRDRSTDTQYF
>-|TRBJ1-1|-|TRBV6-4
TGTGCCAGCAGGGAACATGGGCACACTGAAGCTTTCTTT
CASREHGHTEAFF
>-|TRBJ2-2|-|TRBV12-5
TGTGCTAGTGGTTCTTACACCGGGGAGCTGTTTTTT
CASGSYTGELFF
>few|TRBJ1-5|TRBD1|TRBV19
TGTGCCAGTACCCCCGGGACAGGAGATTATCAGCCCCAGCATTTT
CASTPGTGDYQPQHF
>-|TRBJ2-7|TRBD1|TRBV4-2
TGTGCCAGCAGCCAAGAAACAGGGGTCTCCTACGAGCAGTACTTC
CASSQETGVSYEQYF
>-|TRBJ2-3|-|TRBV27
TGTGCCAGCAGTTGGGCAGGGGATACGCAGTATTTT
CASSWAGDTQYF
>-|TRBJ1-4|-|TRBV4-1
TGCGCCAGCAGCCAAGATGTTGGGGGGGTTGGCGAAAAACTGTTTTTT
CASSQDVGGVGEKLFF
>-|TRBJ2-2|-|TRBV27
TGTGCCAGTTTTGGACTAAGTGGGGAGCTGTTTTTT
CASFGLSGELFF
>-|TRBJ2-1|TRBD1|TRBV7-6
TGTGCCAGCACCAGACAAGAGGATAGGGGGCATCATGAGCAGTTCTTC
CASTRQEDRGHHEQFF
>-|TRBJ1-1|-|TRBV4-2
TGTGCCAGCAGCCAAGGTGTGGCGGCCCTGAACACTGAAGCTTTCTTT
CASSQGVAALNTEAFF
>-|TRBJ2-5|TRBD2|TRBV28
TGTGCCAGCAGACCTAGCGGGAGCGGAGAGACCCAGTACTTC
CASRPSGSGETQYF
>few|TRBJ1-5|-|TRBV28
TGTGCCAGCAGTTTAAAAGGGAGCTACAATCAGCCCCAGCATTTT
CASSLKGSYNQPQHF
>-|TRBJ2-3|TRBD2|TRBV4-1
TGCGCCAGCAGCCAGCTGGGAAGCGGGAGGCGGGGAGATACGCAGTATTTT
CASSQLGSGRRGDTQYF
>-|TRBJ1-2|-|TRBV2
TGTGCCAGCAGGAGGGTTGAGAACTATGGCTACACCTTC
CASRRVENYGYTF